The clone carrying this T cell receptor (beta chain) was recorded many times. Antigen unknown. This specimen belongs to a study of T cells after yellow fever vaccination. The study, taken as a whole, reports: Abundant bulk-population clonotypes could contaminate the FACS-sorted repertoires.

MiXCR, run by TCRdb on the 5' RACE reads, gives a single entry per CDR3 protein. The sample carries 300,000 to 350,000 distinct CDR3 sequences, around 4.1% recorded once. Germline values: CDR1 LGHDT, CDR2 YNNKEL (reference sequence). Germline trimming cut 1 base from V and 4 bases from J; bases unmatched to any gene: 3. The CDR3 has 15 residues. This sample comprised PBMCs, obtained 5 days after the yellow fever booster vaccination. This chain joins TRBV3-1 and TRBJ2-1; 8 nucleotides match TRBD2. The sequence came from a man aged 18 to 29 who received the YFV17D yellow fever vaccine. Written as DNA, the CDR3 is TGTGCCAGCAGCCAAGCGGGGGGGCTGTACAATGAGCAGTTCTTC. Protein sequence: CASSQAGGLYNEQFF.